These T cell receptor beta chains were read from a single sample in a study of blood T cell repertoires in COVID-19. This table comes from immunoSEQ multiplex PCR, and its TCRdb copy is limited to in-frame clones, with some not included. The sample records some 97,000 clones, 90% being singletons. Sequenced: peripheral blood. The source is a man in his forties or fifties with acute or convalescent COVID-19. Both conserved end residues are part of each CDR3. A D gene is named only where the DNA matches it firmly. Rows give clone size only sometimes, using once, few, many, or a class for an expanded clone.

d_gene	v_gene	j_gene	abundance	CDR3nt	CDR3aa
.	TRBV11-3	TRBJ1-4	once	TGTGCCAGCAGCTTAGATACAGGAAATGAAAAACTGTTTTTT	CASSLDTGNEKLFF
TRBD1	TRBV9	TRBJ2-1	once	TGTGCCAGCAGCAACAGGGGCGACAATGAGCAGTTCTTC	CASSNRGDNEQFF
TRBD1	TRBV28	TRBJ2-5	.	TGTGCCAGCAGCCCACCCGGACAGGCCATCCAAGAGACCCAGTACTTC	CASSPPGQAIQETQYF
TRBD2	TRBV3-1/TRBV3-2	TRBJ2-5	.	TGTGCCAGCAGCCAAGAGACTAGCGGGAGGCAAGAGACCCAGTACTTC	CASSQETSGRQETQYF
TRBD1	TRBV5-1	TRBJ2-2	.	TGCGCCAGCAGCTTCACGACAGGGGCGAACACCGGGGAGCTGTTTTTT	CASSFTTGANTGELFF
.	TRBV4-1	TRBJ2-7	.	TGCGCCAGCAGACTTAGACACCTTCCCTCCTACGAGCAGTACTTC	CASRLRHLPSYEQYF
.	TRBV30	TRBJ2-7	.	TGTGCCTGGAGTGTAGAGGAGAATTCCTACGAGCAGTACTTC	CAWSVEENSYEQYF
TRBD2	TRBV15	TRBJ2-3	.	TGTGCCACCAGCAGAGAGGGAGGGAGGGCGTTTACGCAGTATTTT	CATSREGGRAFTQYF
TRBD2	TRBV5-1	TRBJ2-2	.	TGCGCCAGCAGAAGCCTAGCGGGAGCCGGCGGGGAGCTGTTTTTT	CASRSLAGAGGELFF
.	TRBV10-2	TRBJ1-6	.	TGCGCCAGCGCCGACAGGCCAGATTCACCCCTCCACTTT	CASADRPDSPLHF
TRBD1	TRBV5-1	TRBJ1-5	.	TGCGCCAGCAGCTTAGATAGGCCGGGACGACAACAACTACAGGGGAGCAATCAGCCCCAGCATTTT	CASSLDRPGRQQLQGSNQPQHF
.	TRBV19	TRBJ1-1	.	TGTGCCAGTAGGGGCCCGATGGGGGGCACTGAAGCTTTCTTT	CASRGPMGGTEAFF
TRBD2	TRBV9	TRBJ2-5	.	TGTGCCAGCAGCGCAAGATCCGGGACTAGCCAAGAGACCCAGTACTTC	CASSARSGTSQETQYF
.	TRBV3-1/TRBV3-2	TRBJ1-3	.	TGTGCCAGCAGCATAGGTACCGGGTTTTCTGGAAACACCATATATTTT	CASSIGTGFSGNTIYF
TRBD1	TRBV28	TRBJ2-7	.	TGTGCCAGCAGTTTCGGGACAGGGTCCTACGAGCAGTACTTC	CASSFGTGSYEQYF
.	TRBV7-9	TRBJ1-4	.	TGTGCCAGCAGCTTAGGAACAGGTATTAATGAAAACCTGTTTTTT	CASSLGTGINENLFF
TRBD2	TRBV7-8	TRBJ2-5	.	TGTGCCAGCAGCACCAGTATTCTAGCGGGAGTGGAGACCCAGTACTTC	CASSTSILAGVETQYF
.	TRBV5-4	TRBJ2-5	.	TGTGCCAGCAGCTCCCTAGCGTACCAAGAGACCCAGTACTTC	CASSSLAYQETQYF
.	TRBV19	TRBJ1-1	few	TGTGCCAGTAGTTATTCGCGTCCCGGGAGTTATGGGGCTTTCTTT	CASSYSRPGSYGAFF
.	TRBV6-5	TRBJ1-1	.	TGTGCCAGCAGGTGGGCGTATGAAGCTTTCTTT	CASRWAYEAFF
.	TRBV24-1	TRBJ2-5	.	TGTGCCACCAGTGAGACCCCGGACGCTGGACAGCAAGAGACCCAGTACTTC	CATSETPDAGQQETQYF
TRBD1	TRBV19	TRBJ1-5	.	TGTGCCAGTAGTATAGGCCAGGGGGCCTATAAGATCTATCAGCCCCAGCATTTT	CASSIGQGAYKIYQPQHF
.	TRBV19	TRBJ1-1	.	TGTGCCAGTAGTATTTGGTCCGGGCAGGGTTCTGAAGCTTTCTTT	CASSIWSGQGSEAFF
.	TRBV19	TRBJ1-2	.	TGTGCCAGTAGTATAGGGGGAAAGCGGCTCTTC	CASSIGGKRLF
.	TRBV5-1	TRBJ2-7	.	TGCGCCAGCAGCTTGGGTGACAGTAAAACCTACGAGCAGTACTTC	CASSLGDSKTYEQYF